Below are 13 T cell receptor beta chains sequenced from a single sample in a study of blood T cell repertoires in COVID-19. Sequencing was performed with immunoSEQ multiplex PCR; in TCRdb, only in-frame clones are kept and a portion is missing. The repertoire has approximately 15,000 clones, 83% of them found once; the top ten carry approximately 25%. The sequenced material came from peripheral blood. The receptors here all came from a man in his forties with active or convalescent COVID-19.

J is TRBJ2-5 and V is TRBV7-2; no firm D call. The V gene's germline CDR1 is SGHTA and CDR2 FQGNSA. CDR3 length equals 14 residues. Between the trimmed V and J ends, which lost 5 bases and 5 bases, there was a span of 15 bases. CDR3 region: CASSALRTPETQYF. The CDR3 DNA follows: TGTGCCAGCAGCGCGCTACGAACTCCGGAGACCCAGTACTTC.

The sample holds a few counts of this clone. For the CDR3, the DNA is TGTGCCAGCTCCCCCCCAGGGATTGGGGAAAAACTGTTTTTT. Residues: CASSPPGIGEKLFF. The chain carries TRBV18 and TRBJ1-4; weak D call: TRBD1 (5 bases). CDR1 and CDR2 from the germline V gene are KGHSH and LQKENI. V dropped 6 bases and J dropped 8 bases, with 16 bases sitting between them. This CDR3 contains 14 residues. The full variable domain, its missing parts supplied by reference TRBV18 and TRBJ1-4, is NAGVMQNPRHLVRRRGQEARLRCSPMKGHSHVYWYRQLPEEGLKFMVYLQKENIIDESGMPKERFSAEFPKEGPSILRIQQVVRGDSAAYFCASSPPGIGEKLFFGSGTQLSVL.

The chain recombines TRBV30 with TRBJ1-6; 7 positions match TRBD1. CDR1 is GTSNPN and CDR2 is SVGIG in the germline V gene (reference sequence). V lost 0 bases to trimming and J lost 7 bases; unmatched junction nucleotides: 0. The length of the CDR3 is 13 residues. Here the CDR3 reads CAWSVQGNSPLHF. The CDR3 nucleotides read TGTGCCTGGAGTGTACAGGGGAATTCACCCCTCCACTTT.

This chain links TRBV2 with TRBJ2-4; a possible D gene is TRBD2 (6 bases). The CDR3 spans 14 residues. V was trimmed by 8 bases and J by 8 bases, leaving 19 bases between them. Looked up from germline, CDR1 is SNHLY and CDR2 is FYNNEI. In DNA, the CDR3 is TGTGCCAGCCTCCGGGAGATGGGAGCATACATTCAGTACTTC. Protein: CASLREMGAYIQYF. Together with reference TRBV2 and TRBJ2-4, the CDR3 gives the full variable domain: EPEVTQTPSHQVTQMGQEVILRCVPISNHLYFYWYRQILGQKVEFLVSFYNNEISEKSEIFDDQFSVERPDGSNFTLKIRSTKLEDSAMYFCASLREMGAYIQYFGAGTRLSVL.

DNA of the CDR3: TGTGCCAGCAGCTCCCGGGACAGGAGCCACGAGCAGTACTTC. Translated, it gives CASSSRDRSHEQYF. The rearrangement links TRBV5-4 to TRBJ2-7; 8 nucleotides match TRBD1. With V trimmed by 3 bases and J by 5 bases, 7 bases remained unmatched. The CDR3 runs 14 residues. Germline-derived CDR1 and CDR2 are SGHNT and YYREEE (reference sequence).

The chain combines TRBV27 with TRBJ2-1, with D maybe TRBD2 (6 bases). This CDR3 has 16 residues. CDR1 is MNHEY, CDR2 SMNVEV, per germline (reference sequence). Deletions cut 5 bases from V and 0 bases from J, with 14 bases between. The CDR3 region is CASSDREFGSYNEQFF. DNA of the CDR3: TGTGCCAGCAGTGATCGGGAGTTCGGCTCCTACAATGAGCAGTTCTTC.

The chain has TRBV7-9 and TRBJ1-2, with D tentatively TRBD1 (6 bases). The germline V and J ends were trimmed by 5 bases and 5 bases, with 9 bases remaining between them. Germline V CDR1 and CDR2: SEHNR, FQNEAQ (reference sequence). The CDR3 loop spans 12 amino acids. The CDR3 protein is CASSPTGYGYTF. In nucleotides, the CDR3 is TGTGCCAGCAGCCCAACAGGGTATGGCTACACCTTC.

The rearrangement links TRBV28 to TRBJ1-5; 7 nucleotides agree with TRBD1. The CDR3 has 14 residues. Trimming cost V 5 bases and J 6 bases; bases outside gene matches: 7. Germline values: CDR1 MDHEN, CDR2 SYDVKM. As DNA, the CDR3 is TGTGCCAGCAGTCCGACAGGGCGTAGTCAGCCCCAGCATTTT. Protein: CASSPTGRSQPQHF.

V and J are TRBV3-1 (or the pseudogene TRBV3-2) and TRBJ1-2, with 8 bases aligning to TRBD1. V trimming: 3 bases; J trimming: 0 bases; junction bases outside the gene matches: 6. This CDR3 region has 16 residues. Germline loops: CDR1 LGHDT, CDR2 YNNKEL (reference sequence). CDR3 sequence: CASSHPSTGANYGYTF. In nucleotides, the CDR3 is TGTGCCAGCAGCCACCCTTCGACAGGGGCTAACTATGGCTACACCTTC.

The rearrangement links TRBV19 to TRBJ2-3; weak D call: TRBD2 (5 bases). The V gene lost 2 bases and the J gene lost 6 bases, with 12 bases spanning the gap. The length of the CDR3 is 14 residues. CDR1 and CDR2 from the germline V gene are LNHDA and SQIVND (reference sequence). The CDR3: CASSIYSEADTQYF. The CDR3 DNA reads TGTGCCAGTAGTATATATAGCGAAGCGGATACGCAGTATTTT.

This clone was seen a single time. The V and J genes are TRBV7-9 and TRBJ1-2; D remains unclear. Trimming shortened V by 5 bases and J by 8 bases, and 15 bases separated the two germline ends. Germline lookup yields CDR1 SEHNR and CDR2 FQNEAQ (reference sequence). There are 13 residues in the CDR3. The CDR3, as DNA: TGTGCCAGCAGCCGCCAACCTTCGGAGGGCTACACCTTC. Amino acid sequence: CASSRQPSEGYTF. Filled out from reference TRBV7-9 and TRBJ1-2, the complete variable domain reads DTGVSQNPRHKITKRGQNVTFRCDPISEHNRLYWYRQTLGQGPEFLTYFQNEAQLEKSRLLSDRFSAERPKGSFSTLEIQRTEQGDSAMYLCASSRQPSEGYTFGSGTRLTVV.

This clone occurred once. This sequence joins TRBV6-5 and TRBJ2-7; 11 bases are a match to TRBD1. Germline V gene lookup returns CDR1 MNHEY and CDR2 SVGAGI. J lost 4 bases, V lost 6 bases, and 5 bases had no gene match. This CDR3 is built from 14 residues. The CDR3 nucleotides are TGTGCCAGCAGCCCGGGACAGGGGGTTTACGAGCAGTACTTC. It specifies CASSPGQGVYEQYF.

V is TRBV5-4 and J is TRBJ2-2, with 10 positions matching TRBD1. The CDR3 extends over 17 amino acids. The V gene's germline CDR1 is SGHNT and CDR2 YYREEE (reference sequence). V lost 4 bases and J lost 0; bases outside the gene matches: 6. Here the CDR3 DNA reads TGTGCCAGCAGCCTGGGACAGGGGAACGCGAACACCGGGGAGCTGTTTTTT. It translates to CASSLGQGNANTGELFF.